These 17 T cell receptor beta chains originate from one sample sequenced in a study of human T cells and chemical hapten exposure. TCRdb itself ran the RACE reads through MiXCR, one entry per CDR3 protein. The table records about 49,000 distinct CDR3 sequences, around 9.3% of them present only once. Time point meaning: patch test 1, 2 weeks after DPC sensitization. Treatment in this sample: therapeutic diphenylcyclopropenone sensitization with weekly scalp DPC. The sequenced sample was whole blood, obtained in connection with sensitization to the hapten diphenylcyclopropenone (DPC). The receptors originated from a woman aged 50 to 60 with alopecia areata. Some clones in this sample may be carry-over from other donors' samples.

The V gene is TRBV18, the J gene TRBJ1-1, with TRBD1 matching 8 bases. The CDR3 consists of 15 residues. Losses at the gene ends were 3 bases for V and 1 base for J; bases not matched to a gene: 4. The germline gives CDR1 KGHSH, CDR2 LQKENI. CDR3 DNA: TGTGCCAGCTCACCCCTGGGACAGGAGAACACTGAAGCTTTCTTT. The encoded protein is CASSPLGQENTEAFF.

This CDR3 is CAISDMGGGEQYF. The CDR3 DNA sequence: TGTGCCATCAGTGATATGGGAGGGGGAGAGCAGTACTTC. The V and J genes are TRBV10-3 and TRBJ2-7, with D perhaps TRBD2 (7 bases). V lost 3 bases and J 7 bases, leaving 13 bases between the germline ends. Germline V gene sequence: CDR1 ENHRY, CDR2 SYGVKD. The CDR3 runs to 13 residues.

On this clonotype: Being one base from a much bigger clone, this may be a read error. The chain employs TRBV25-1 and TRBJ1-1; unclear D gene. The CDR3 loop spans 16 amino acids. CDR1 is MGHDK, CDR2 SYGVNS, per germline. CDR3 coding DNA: TGTGCCTGCAGTGAATCGGGGTCAGTCCCTTACACTGAAGCTTTCTTT. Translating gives CACSESGSVPYTEAFF.

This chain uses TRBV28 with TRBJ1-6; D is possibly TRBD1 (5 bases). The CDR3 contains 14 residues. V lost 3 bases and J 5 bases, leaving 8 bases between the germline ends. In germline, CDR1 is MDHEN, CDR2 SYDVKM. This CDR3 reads CASSFETDNSPLHF. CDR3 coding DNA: TGTGCCAGCAGTTTTGAGACAGATAATTCACCCCTCCACTTT.

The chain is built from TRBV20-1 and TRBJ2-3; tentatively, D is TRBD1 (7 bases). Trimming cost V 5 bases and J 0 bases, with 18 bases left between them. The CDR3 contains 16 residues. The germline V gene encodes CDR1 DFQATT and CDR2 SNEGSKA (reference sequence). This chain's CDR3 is CSAGPRTGLSTDTQYF. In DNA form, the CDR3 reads TGCAGTGCTGGCCCACGGACAGGACTAAGCACAGATACGCAGTATTTT.

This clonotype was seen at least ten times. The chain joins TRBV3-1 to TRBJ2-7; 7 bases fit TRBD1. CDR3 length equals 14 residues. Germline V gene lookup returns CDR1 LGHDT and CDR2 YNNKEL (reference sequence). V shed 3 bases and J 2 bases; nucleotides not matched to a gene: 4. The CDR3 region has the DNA TGTGCCAGCAGCCATTGGGACAGAACCTACGAGCAGTACTTC. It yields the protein CASSHWDRTYEQYF.

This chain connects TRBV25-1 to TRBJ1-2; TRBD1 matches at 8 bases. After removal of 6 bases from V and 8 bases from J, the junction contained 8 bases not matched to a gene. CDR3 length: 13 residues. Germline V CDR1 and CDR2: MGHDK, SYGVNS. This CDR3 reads CASRETGTGGYTF. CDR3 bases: TGTGCCAGCAGGGAAACCGGGACAGGAGGCTACACCTTC.

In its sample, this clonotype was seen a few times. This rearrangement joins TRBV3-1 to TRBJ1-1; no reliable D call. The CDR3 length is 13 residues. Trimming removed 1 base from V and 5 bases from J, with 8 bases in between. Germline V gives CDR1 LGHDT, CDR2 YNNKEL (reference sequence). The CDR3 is CASSQGAWTEAFF. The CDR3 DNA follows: TGTGCCAGCAGCCAAGGGGCGTGGACTGAAGCTTTCTTT.

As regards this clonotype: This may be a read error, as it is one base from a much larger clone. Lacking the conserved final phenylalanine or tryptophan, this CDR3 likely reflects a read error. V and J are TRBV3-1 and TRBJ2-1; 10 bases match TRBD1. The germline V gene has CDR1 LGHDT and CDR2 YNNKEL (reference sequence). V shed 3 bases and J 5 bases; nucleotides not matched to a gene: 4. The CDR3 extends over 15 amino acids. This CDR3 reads CASSHRTGGDNEQFI. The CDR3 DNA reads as TGTGCCAGCAGCCACCGGACAGGGGGGGACAATGAGCAGTTCATC.

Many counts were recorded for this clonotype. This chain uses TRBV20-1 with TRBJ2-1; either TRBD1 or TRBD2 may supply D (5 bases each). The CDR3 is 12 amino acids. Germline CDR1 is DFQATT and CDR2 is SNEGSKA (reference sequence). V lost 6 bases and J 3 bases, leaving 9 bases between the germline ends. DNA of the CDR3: TGCAGTGCCTGGGACGTCTACAATGAGCAGTTCTTC. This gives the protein CSAWDVYNEQFF.

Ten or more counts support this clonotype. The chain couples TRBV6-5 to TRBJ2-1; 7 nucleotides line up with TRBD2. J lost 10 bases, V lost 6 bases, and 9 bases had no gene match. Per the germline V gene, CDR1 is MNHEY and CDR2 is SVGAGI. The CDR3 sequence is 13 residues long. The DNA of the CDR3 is TGTGCCAGCAGCTTTGGACTAGTTGGAGAGCAGTTCTTC. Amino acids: CASSFGLVGEQFF.

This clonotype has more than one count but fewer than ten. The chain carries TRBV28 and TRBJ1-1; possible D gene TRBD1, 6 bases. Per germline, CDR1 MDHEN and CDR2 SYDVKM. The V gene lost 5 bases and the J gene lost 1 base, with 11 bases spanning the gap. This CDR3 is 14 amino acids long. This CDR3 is CASSNYRANTEAFF. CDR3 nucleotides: TGTGCCAGCAGTAATTACAGGGCGAACACTGAAGCTTTCTTT.

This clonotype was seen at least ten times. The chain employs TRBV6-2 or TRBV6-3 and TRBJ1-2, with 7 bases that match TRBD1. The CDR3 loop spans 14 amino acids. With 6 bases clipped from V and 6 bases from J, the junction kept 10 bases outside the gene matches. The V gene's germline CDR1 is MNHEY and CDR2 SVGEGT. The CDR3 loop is CASSRTGPSHGYTF. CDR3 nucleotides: TGTGCCAGCAGCAGGACAGGACCCTCCCATGGCTACACCTTC.

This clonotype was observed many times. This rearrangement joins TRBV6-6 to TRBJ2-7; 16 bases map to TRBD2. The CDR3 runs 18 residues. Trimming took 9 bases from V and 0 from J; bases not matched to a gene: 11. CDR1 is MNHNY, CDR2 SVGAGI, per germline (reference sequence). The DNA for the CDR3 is TGTGCCAGTAAACCGGGACTAGCGGGAGGGCCACACTCCTACGAGCAGTACTTC. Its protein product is CASKPGLAGGPHSYEQYF.

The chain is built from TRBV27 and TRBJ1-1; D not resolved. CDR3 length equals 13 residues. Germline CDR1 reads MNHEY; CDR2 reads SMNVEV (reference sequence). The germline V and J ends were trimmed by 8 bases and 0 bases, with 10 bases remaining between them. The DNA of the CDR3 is TGTGCCAGCGGTAGAAACCTGAACACTGAAGCTTTCTTT. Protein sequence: CASGRNLNTEAFF.

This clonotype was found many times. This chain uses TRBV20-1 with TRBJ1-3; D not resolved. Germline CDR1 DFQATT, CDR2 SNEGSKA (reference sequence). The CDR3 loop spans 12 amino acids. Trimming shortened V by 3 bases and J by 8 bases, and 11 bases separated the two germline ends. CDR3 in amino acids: CSASDGRDTIYF. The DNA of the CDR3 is TGCAGTGCTAGTGACGGGCGGGACACCATATATTTT.

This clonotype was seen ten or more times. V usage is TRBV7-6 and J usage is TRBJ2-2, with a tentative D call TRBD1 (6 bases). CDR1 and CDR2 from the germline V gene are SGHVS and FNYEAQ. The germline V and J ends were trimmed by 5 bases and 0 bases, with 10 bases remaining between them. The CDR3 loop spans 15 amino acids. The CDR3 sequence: CASSPGASNTGELFF. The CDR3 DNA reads TGTGCCAGCAGCCCAGGGGCATCGAACACCGGGGAGCTGTTTTTT.